The entry below gives a single TCR beta chain sequence along with its context. Its matching antigen is unknown. Terminally differentiated effector memory CD45RA+ cells were excluded by CCR7 positive selection of CD45RO-negative cells. Each cell subset's genomic DNA was divided evenly among several immunoSEQ plates. The table came from immunoSEQ multiplex PCR; TCRdb's copy has only in-frame clones and leaves some out. The sample carries about 2 million clones, just under 95% recorded once. The data stem from a study of shared clonotypes between healthy human individuals. Study findings and constraints: Among the subsets, naive ones generally showed larger estimated richness than memory ones. The study found lower generation probabilities in non-shared clonotypes than in those shared by all four donors.

This TCR was sampled from a man aged 18 to 30 in good health. Sequenced input: naive CD8+ T cells sorted from blood.

The CDR3 DNA reads as TGTGCCAGTAGTATAGGTGGCGGGACCACAGATACGCAGTATTTT. Translating gives CASSIGGGTTDTQYF. The V and J genes are TRBV19 and TRBJ2-3; TRBD2 might be the D (6 bases). CDR3 size: 15 residues. V lost 1 base to trimming and J lost 2 bases, with 10 bases between them. Germline CDR1 and CDR2: LNHDA and SQIVND (reference sequence).